The TCR beta chain under discussion was sequenced for a study of blood T cell repertoires in COVID-19. Study-level information: Collection of acute and convalescent COVID-19 samples took place in the United States, Italy and Spain. From T cells, B-cell-depleted T cells, or PBMCs came the material, which was cDNA or gDNA.

The authors' processing: How many nucleated cells were present was estimated from reference gene primer amplification. Sequenced by immunoSEQ multiplex PCR; TCRdb stores in-frame clones only, minus some. Clonal size and the V and J genes are those of that table, whereas D and trimming came from the DNA. The data show over 120,000 clones, 80% seen once. CDR3 length: 15 residues. Germline V lookup: CDR1 MNHEY, CDR2 SVGAGI. V shed 5 bases and J shed 5 bases, with 18 bases lying between them. Sequencing was done on a sample of peripheral blood. This clonotype was obtained from a man in his 70s who had recovered from COVID-19. This chain links TRBV6-5 with TRBJ2-5, with D perhaps TRBD1 (6 bases). The CDR3 protein is CASSRRVGQGETQYF. The CDR3 DNA follows: TGTGCCAGCAGTCGCCGCGTAGGGCAGGGGGAGACCCAGTACTTC.